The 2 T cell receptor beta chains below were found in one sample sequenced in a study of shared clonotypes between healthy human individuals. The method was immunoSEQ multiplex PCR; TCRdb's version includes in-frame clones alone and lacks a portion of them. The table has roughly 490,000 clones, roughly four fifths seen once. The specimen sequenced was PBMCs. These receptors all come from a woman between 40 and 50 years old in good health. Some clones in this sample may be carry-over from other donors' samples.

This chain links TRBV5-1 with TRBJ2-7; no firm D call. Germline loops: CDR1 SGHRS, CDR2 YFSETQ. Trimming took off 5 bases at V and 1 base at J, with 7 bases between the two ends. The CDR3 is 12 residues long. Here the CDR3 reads CASSDASYEQYF. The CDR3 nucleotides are TGCGCCAGCAGTGACGCGTCCTACGAGCAGTACTTC.

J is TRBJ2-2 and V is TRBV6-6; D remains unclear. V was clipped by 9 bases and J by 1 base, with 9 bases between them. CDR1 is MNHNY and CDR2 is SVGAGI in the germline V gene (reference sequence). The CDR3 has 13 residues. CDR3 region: CASKTGNTGELFF. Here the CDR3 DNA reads TGTGCCAGTAAAACGGGGAACACCGGGGAGCTGTTTTTT.